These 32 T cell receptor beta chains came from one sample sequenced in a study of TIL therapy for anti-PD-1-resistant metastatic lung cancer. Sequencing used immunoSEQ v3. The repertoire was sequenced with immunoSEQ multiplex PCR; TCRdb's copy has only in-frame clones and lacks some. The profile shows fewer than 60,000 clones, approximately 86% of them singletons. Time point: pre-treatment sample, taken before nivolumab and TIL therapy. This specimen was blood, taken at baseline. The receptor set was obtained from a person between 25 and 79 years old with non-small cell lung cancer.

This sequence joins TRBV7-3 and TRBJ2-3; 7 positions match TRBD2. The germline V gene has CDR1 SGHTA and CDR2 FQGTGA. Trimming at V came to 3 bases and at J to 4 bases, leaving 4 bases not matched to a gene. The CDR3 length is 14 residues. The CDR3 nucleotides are TGTGCCAGCAGCTTTCGGACTAGTTCAGATACGCAGTATTTT. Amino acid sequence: CASSFRTSSDTQYF.

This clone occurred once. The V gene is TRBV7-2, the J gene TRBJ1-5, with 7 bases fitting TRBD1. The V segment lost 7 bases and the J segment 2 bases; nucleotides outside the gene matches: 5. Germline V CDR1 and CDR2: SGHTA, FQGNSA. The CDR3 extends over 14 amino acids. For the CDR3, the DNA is TGTGCCAGCACCCCTACAGGGGGCAATCAGCCCCAGCATTTT. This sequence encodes CASTPTGGNQPQHF.

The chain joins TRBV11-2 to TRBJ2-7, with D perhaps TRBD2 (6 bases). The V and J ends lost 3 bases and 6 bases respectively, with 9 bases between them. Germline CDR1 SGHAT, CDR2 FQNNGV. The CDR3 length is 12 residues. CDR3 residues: CASSFSGTEQYF. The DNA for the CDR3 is TGTGCCAGCAGCTTTAGCGGAACCGAGCAGTACTTC.

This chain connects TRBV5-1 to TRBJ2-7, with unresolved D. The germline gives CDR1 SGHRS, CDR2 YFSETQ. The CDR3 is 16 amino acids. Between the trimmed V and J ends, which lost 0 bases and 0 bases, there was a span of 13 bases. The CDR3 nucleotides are TGCGCCAGCAGCTTGGGCCAAAGCCCTAGCTCCTACGAGCAGTACTTC. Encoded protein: CASSLGQSPSSYEQYF. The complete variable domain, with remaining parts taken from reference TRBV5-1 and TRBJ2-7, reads KAGVTQTPRYLIKTRGQQVTLSCSPISGHRSVSWYQQTPGQGLQFLFEYFSETQRNKGNFPGRFSGRQFSNSRSEMNVSTLELGDSALYLCASSLGQSPSSYEQYFGPGTRLTVT.

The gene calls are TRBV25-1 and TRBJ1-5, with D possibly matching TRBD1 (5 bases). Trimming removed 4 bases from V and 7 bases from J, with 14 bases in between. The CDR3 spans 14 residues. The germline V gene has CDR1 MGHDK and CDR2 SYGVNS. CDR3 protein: CASSGTGVGQPQHF. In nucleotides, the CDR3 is TGTGCCAGCAGTGGAACAGGAGTAGGACAGCCCCAGCATTTT.

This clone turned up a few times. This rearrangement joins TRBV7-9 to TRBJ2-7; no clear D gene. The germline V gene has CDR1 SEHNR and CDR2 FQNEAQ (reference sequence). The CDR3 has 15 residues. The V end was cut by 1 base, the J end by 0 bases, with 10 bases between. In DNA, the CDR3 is TGTGCCAGCAGCTTAGGGCAACTGAGCTCCTACGAGCAGTACTTC. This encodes CASSLGQLSSYEQYF.

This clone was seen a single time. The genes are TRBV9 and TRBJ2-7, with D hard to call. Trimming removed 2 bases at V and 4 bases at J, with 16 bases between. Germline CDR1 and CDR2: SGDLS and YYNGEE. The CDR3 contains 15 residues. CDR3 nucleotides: TGTGCCAGCAGCGTCGAGGCTCTTAGTACATACGAGCAGTACTTC. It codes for CASSVEALSTYEQYF. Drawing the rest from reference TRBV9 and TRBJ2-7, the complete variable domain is DSGVTQTPKHLITATGQRVTLRCSPRSGDLSVYWYQQSLDQGLQFLIQYYNGEERAKGNILERFSAQQFPDLHSELNLSSLELGDSALYFCASSVEALSTYEQYFGPGTRLTVT.

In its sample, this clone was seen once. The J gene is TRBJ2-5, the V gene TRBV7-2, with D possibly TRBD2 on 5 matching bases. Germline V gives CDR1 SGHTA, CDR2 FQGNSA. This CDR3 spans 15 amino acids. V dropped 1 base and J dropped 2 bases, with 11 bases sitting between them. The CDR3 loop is CASSLVPAVQETQYF. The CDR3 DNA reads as TGTGCCAGCAGCTTAGTCCCAGCGGTGCAAGAGACCCAGTACTTC.

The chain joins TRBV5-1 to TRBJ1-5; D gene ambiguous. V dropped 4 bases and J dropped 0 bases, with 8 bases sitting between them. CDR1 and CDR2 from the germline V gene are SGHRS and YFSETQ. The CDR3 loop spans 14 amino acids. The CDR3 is CASSLNYSNQPQHF. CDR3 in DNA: TGCGCCAGCAGCCTAAATTATAGCAATCAGCCCCAGCATTTT.

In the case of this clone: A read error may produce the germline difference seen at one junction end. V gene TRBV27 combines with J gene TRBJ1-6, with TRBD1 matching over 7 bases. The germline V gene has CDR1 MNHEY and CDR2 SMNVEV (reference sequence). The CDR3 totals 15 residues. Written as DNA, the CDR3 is TGTGCCAGCAGTGGGGGGACAGCTTATACTTCACCCCTCCACTTT. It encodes CASSGGTAYTSPLHF.

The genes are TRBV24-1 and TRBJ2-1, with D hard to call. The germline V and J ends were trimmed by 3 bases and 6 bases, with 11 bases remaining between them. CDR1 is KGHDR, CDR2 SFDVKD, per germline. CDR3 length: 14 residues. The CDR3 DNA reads TGTGCCACCAGTGATACCACCCCCAGCAATGAGCAGTTCTTC. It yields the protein CATSDTTPSNEQFF.

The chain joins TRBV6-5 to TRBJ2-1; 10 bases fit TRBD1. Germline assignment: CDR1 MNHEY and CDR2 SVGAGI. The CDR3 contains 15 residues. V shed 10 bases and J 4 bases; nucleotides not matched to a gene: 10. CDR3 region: CAIKAGTGVYNEQFF. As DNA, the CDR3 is TGTGCCATCAAAGCCGGGACAGGGGTGTACAATGAGCAGTTCTTC.

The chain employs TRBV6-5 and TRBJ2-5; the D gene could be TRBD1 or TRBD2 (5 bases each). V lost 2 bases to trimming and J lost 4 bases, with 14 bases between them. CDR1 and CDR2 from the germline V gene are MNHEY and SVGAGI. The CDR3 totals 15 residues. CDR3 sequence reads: CASSYAQGRGETQYF. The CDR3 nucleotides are TGTGCCAGCAGTTACGCGCAGGGTCGGGGAGAGACCCAGTACTTC.

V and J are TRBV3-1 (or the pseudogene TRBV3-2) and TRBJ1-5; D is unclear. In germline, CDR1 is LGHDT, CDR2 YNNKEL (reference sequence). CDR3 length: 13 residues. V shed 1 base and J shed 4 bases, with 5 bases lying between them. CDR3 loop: CASSQVANQPQHF. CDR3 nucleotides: TGTGCCAGCAGCCAAGTAGCGAATCAGCCCCAGCATTTT.

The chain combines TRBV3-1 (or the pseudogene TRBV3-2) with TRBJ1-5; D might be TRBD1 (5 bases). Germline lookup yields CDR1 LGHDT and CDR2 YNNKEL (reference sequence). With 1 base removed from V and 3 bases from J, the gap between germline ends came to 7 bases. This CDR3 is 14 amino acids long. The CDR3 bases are TGTGCCAGCAGCCAAGGGGGGACCAATCAGCCCCAGCATTTT. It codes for CASSQGGTNQPQHF.

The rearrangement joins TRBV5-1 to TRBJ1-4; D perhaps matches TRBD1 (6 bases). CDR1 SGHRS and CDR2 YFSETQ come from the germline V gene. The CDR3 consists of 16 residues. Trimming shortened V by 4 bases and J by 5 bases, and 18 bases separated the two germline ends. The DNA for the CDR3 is TGCGCCAGCAGCCCGCTCCCGACAGGAGCAAATGAAAAACTGTTTTTT. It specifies CASSPLPTGANEKLFF. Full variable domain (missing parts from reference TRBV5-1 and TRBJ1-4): KAGVTQTPRYLIKTRGQQVTLSCSPISGHRSVSWYQQTPGQGLQFLFEYFSETQRNKGNFPGRFSGRQFSNSRSEMNVSTLELGDSALYLCASSPLPTGANEKLFFGSGTQLSVL.

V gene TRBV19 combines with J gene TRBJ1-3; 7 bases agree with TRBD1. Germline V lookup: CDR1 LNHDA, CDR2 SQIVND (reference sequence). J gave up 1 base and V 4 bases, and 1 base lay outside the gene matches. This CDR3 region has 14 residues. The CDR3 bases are TGTGCCAGTAGTACAGGGGGATCTGGAAACACCATATATTTT. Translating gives CASSTGGSGNTIYF.

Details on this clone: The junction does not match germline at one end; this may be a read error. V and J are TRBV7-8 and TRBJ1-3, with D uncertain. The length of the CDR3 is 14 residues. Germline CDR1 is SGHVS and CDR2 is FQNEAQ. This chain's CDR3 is CASSLAYSGSTIYF. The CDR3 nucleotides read TGTGCCAGCAGCTTAGCTTACTCTGGAAGCACCATATATTTT.

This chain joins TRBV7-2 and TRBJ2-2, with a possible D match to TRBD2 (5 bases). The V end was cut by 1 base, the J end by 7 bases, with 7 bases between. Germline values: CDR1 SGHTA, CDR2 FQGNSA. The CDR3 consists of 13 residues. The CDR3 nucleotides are TGTGCCAGCAGCTTAGAGAGGGACGGGGAGCTGTTTTTT. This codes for CASSLERDGELFF.

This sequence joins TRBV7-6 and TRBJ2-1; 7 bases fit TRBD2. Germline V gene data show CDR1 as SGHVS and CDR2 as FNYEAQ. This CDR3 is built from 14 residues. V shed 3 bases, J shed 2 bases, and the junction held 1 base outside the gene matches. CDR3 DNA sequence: TGTGCCAGCAGCTTTAGCGGGCCCTACAATGAGCAGTTCTTC. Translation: CASSFSGPYNEQFF.

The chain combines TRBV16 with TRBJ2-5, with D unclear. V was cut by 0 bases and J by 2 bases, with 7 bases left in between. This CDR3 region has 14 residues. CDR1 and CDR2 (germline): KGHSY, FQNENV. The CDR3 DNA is TGTGCCAGCAGCCAATCAGCCATACAAGAGACCCAGTACTTC. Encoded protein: CASSQSAIQETQYF.

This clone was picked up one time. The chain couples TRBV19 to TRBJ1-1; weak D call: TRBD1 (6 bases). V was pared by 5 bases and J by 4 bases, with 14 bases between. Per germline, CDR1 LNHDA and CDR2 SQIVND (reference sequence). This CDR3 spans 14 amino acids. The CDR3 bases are TGTGCCAGTAGTCCCAGGGACACCCGCACTGAAGCTTTCTTT. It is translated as CASSPRDTRTEAFF.

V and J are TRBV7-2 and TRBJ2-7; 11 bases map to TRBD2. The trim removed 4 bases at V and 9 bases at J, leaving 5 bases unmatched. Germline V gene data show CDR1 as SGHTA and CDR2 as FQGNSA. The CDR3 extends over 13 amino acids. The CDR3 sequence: CASSSLAGGGQYF. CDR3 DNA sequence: TGTGCCAGCAGCTCGCTAGCGGGGGGTGGGCAGTACTTC.

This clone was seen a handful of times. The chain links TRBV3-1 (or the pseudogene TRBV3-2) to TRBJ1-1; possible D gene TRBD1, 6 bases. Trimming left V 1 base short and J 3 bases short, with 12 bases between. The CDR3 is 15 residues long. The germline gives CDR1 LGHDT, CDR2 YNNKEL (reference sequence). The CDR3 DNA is TGTGCCAGCAGCCAAGTTTCAGGGGCTTACACTGAAGCTTTCTTT. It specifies CASSQVSGAYTEAFF.

For the CDR3, the DNA is TGTGCCAGCAGAGACAGGGTGGGTGAGCAGTACTTC. Translated: CASRDRVGEQYF. V gene TRBV28 combines with J gene TRBJ2-7, with 7 bases matching TRBD1. J lost 7 bases, V lost 6 bases, and 6 bases had no gene match. The CDR3 consists of 12 residues. From germline, CDR1 is MDHEN and CDR2 SYDVKM.

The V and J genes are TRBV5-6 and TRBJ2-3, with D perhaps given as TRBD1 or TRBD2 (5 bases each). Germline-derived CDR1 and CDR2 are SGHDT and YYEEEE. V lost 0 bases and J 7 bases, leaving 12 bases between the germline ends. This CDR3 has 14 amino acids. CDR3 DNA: TGTGCCAGCAGCTTGGTGGGGGAGAGTCATACGCAGTATTTT. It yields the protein CASSLVGESHTQYF.

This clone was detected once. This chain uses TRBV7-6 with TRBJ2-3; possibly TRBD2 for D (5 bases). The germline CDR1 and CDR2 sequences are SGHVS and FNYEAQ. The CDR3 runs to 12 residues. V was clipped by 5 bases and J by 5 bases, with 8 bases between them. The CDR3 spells CASSRTRDTQYF. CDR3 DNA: TGTGCCAGCAGCCGTACTAGAGATACGCAGTATTTT.

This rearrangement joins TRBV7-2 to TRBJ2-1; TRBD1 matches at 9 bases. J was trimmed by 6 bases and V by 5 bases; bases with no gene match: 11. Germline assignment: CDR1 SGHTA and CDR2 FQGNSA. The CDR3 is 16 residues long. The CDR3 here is CASSPTRDRVINEQFF. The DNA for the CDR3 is TGTGCCAGCAGCCCTACCCGGGACAGGGTTATCAATGAGCAGTTCTTC.

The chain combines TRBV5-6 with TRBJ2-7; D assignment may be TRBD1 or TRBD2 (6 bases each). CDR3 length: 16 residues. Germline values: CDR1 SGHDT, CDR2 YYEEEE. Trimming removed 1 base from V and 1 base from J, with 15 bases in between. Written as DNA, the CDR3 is TGTGCCAGCAGCTTGCGGGGGCGGGGCGCTTCCTACGAGCAGTACTTC. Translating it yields CASSLRGRGASYEQYF.

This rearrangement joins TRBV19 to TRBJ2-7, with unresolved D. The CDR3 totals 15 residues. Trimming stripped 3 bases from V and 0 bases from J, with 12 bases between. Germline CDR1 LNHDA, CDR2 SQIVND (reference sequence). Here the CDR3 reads CASSIQRPGSYEQYF. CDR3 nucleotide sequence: TGTGCCAGTAGTATCCAGAGACCTGGCTCCTACGAGCAGTACTTC. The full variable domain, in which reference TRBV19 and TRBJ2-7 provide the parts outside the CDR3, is DGGITQSPKYLFRKEGQNVTLSCEQNLNHDAMYWYRQDPGQGLRLIYYSQIVNDFQKGDIAEGYSVSREKKESFPLTVTSAQKNPTAFYLCASSIQRPGSYEQYFGPGTRLTVT.

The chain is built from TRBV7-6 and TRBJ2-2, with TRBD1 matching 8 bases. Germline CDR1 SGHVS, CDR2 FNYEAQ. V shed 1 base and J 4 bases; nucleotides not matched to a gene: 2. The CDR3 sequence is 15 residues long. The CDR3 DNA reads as TGTGCCAGCAGCTTAGGCAGGGGGCGCACCGGGGAGCTGTTTTTT. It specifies CASSLGRGRTGELFF.

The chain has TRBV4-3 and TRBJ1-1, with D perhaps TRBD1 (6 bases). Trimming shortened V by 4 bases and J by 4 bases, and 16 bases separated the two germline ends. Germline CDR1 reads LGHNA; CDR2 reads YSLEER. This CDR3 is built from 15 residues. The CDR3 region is CASSPGHLVSTEAFF. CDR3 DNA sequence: TGCGCCAGCAGCCCGGGACATCTCGTGAGCACTGAAGCTTTCTTT.